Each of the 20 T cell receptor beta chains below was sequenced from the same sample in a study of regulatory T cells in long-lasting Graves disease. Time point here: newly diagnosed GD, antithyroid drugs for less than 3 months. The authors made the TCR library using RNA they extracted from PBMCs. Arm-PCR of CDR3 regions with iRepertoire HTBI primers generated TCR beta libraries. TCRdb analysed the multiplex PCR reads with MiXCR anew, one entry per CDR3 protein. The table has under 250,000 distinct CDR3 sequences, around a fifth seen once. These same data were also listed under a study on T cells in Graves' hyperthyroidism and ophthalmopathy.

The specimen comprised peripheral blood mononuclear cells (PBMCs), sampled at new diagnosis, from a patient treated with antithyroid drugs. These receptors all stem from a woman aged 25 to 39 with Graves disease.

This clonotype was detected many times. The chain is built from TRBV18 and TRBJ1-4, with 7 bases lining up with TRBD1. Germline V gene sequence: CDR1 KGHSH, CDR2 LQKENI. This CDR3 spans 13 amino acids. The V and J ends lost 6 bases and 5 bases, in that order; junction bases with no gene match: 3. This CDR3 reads CASSDRANEKLFF. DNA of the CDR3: TGTGCCAGCTCCGACAGGGCCAATGAAAAACTGTTTTTT.

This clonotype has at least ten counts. The CDR3 reads CASSYSGRSNQPQHF. As DNA, the CDR3 is TGTGCCAGCAGTTACTCTGGGCGATCGAATCAGCCCCAGCATTTT. The chain uses TRBV6-5 and TRBJ1-5; D gene unclear. Germline V gene sequence: CDR1 MNHEY, CDR2 SVGAGI. The V end was cut by 0 bases, the J end by 4 bases, with 10 bases between. The CDR3 is 15 amino acids.

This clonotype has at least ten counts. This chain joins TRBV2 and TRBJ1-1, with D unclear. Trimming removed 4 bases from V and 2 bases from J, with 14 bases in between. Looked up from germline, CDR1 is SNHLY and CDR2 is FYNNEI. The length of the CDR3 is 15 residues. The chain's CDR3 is CASSVVDTANTEAFF. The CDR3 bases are TGTGCCAGCAGTGTCGTCGACACCGCCAACACTGAAGCTTTCTTT.

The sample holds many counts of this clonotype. CDR3 residues: CASGLDYQPQHF. Written as DNA, the CDR3 is TGTGCTAGTGGCCTAGATTATCAGCCCCAGCATTTT. This chain connects TRBV12-5 to TRBJ1-5; unclear D gene. V was pared by 6 bases and J by 5 bases, with 8 bases between. Germline loops: CDR1 LGHNT, CDR2 FRNRAP. The CDR3 runs to 12 residues.

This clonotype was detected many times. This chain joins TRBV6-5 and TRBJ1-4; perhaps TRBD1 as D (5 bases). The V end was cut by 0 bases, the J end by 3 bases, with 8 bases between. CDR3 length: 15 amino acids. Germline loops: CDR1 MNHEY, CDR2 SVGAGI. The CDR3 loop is CASSYSGGSNEKLFF. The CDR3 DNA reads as TGTGCCAGCAGTTACTCGGGGGGGTCTAATGAAAAACTGTTTTTT.

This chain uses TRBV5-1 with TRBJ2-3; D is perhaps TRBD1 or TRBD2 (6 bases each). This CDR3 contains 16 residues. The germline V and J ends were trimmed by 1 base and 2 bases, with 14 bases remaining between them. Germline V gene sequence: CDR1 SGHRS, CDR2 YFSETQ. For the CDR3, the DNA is TGCGCCAGCAGCTTGTCTTGGCGGGACAACACAGATACGCAGTATTTT. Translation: CASSLSWRDNTDTQYF.

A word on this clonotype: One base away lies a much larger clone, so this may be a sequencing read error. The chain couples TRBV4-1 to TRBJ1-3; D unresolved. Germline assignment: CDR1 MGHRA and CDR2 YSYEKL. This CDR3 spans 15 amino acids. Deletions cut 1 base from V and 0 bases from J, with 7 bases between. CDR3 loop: CASSQVTVSGNTIYF. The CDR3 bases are TGCGCCAGCAGCCAAGTTACGGTCTCTGGAAACACCATATATTTT.

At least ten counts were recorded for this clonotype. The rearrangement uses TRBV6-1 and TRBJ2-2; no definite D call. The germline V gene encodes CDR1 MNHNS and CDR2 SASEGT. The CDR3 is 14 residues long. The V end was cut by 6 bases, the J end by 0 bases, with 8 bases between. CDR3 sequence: CASRRATNTGELFF. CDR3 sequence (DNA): TGTGCCAGCAGAAGGGCTACGAACACCGGGGAGCTGTTTTTT.

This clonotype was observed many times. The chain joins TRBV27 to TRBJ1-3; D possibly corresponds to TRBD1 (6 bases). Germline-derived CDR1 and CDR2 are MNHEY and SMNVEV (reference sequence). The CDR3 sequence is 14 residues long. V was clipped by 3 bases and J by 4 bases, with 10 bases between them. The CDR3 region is CASSFQGTGNTIYF. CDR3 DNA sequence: TGTGCCAGCAGTTTTCAGGGGACGGGAAACACCATATATTTT.

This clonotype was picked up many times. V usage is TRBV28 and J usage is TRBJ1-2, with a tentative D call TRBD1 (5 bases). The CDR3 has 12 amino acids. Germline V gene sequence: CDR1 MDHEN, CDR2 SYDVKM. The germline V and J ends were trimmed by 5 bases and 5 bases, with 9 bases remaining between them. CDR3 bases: TGTGCCAGCAGTCTCAGGGAGTATGGCTACACCTTC. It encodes CASSLREYGYTF.

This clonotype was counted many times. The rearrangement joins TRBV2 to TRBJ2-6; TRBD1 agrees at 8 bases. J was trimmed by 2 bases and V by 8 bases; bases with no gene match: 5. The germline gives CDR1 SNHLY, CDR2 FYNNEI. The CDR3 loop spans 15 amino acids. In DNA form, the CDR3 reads TGTGCCAGCGACAGGGGAAGCCCTGGGGCCAACGTCCTGACTTTC. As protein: CASDRGSPGANVLTF.

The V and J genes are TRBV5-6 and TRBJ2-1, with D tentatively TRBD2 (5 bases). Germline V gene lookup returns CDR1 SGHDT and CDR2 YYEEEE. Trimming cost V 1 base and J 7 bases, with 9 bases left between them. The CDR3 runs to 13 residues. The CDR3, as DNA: TGTGCCAGCAGCTTGAGGGAGTATAATGAGCAGTTCTTC. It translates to CASSLREYNEQFF.

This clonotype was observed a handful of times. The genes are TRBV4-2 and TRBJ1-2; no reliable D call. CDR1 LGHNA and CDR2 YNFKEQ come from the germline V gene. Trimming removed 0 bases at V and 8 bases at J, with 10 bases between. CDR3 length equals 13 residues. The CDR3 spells CASSQDQAAGYTF. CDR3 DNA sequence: TGTGCCAGCAGCCAAGATCAGGCGGCCGGCTACACCTTC.

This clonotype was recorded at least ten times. CDR3 DNA sequence: TGTGCCAGCAGCCCACTAGCGGGGGGCTCCTACAATGAGCAGTTCTTC. Its translation: CASSPLAGGSYNEQFF. V is TRBV7-3 and J is TRBJ2-1; TRBD2 agrees at 12 bases. V gave up 5 bases and J gave up 0 bases; unmatched junction bases: 2. The CDR3 contains 16 residues. Germline V gene lookup returns CDR1 SGHTA and CDR2 FQGTGA.

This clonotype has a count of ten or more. The CDR3 loop reads CASRPADRVYEQYF. Written as DNA, the CDR3 is TGTGCCAGCCGACCTGCCGACAGGGTCTACGAGCAGTACTTC. V usage is TRBV27 and J usage is TRBJ2-7; 7 bases fit TRBD1. Looked up from germline, CDR1 is MNHEY and CDR2 is SMNVEV (reference sequence). The J segment lost 3 bases and the V segment lost 8 bases, leaving 10 bases of the junction unmatched. The CDR3 is 14 amino acids.

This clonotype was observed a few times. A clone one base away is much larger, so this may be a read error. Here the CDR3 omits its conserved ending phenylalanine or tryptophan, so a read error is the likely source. CDR3 DNA: TGTGCCAGCAACTTAGCGGGTTCCTACAATGAGCAGTTCCTC. Amino acids: CASNLAGSYNEQFL. The chain links TRBV28 to TRBJ2-1; 7 bases are a match to TRBD2. Per germline, CDR1 MDHEN and CDR2 SYDVKM. There are 14 residues in the CDR3. The V gene end was trimmed by 7 bases and the J gene end by 1 base; junction bases not matched to a gene: 4.

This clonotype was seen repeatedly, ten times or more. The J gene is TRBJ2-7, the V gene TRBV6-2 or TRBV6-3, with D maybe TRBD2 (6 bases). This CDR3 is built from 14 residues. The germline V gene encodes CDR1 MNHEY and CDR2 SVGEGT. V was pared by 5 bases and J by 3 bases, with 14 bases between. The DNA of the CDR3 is TGTGCCAGCAGTCGGACGGGAGTATTCTACGAGCAGTACTTC. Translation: CASSRTGVFYEQYF.

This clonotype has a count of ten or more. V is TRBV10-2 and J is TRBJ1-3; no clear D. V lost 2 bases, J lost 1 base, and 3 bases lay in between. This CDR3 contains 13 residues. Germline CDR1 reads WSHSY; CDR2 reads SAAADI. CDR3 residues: CASSETSGNTIYF. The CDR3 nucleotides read TGCGCCAGCAGTGAGACATCTGGAAACACCATATATTTT.

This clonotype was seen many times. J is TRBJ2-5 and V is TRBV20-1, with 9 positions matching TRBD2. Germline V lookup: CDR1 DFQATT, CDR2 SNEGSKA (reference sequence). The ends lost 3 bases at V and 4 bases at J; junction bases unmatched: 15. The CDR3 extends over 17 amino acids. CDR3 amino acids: CSASLVAGVLGGETQYF. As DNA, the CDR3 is TGCAGTGCTAGTTTGGTAGCGGGAGTATTAGGTGGAGAGACCCAGTACTTC.

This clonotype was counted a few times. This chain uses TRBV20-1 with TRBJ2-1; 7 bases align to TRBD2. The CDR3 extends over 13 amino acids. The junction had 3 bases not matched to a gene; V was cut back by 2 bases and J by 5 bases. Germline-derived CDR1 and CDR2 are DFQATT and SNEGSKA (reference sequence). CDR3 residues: CSARKRGNNEQFF. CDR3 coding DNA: TGCAGTGCTAGAAAGCGGGGTAACAATGAGCAGTTCTTC.